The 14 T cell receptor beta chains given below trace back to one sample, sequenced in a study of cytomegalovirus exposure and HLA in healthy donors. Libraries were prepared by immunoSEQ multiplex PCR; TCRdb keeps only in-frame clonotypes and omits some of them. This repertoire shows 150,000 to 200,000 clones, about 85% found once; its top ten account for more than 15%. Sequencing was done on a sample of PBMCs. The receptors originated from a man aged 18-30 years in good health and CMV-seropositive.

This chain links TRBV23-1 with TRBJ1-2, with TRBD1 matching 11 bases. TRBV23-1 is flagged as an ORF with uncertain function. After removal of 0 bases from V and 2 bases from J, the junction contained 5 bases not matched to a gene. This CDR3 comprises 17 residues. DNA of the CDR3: TGCGCCAGCAGTCAATCCATGGACAGGGGGCGCAACTATGGCTACACCTTC. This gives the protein CASSQSMDRGRNYGYTF.

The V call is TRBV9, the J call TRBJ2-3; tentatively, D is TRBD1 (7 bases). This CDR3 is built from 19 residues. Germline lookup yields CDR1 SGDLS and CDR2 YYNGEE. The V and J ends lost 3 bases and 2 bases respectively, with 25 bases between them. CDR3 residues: CASSEPAGGLHPPTDTQYF. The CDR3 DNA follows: TGTGCCAGCAGCGAGCCCGCAGGGGGGCTCCATCCCCCCACAGATACGCAGTATTTT.

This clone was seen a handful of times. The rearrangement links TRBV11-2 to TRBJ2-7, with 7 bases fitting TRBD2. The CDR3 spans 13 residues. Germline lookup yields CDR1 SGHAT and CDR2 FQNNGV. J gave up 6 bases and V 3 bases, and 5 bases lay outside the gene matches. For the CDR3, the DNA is TGTGCCAGCAGCTTGGGGGAGGGGCTCGAGCAGTACTTC. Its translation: CASSLGEGLEQYF.

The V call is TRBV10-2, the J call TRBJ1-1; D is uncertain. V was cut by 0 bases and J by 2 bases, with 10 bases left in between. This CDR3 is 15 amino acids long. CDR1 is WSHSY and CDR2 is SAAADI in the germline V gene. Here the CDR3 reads CASSESLQANTEAFF. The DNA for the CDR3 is TGCGCCAGCAGTGAGTCGTTGCAGGCTAACACTGAAGCTTTCTTT.

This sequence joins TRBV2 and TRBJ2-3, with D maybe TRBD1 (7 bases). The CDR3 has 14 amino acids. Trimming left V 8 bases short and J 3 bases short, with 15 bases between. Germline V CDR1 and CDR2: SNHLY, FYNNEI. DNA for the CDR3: TGTGCCAGCCGGACGGCAGGGGGGACAGATACGCAGTATTTT. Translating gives CASRTAGGTDTQYF.

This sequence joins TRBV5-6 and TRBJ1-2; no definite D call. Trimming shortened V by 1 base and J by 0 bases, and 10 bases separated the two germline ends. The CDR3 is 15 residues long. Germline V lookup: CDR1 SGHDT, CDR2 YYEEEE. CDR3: CASSLSPLANYGYTF. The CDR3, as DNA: TGTGCCAGCAGCTTGTCGCCGCTAGCTAACTATGGCTACACCTTC.

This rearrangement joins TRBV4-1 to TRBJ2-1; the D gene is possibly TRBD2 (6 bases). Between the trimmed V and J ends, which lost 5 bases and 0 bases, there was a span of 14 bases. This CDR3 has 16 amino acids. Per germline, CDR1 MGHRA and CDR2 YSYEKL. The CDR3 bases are TGCGCCAGCAGCGTGGCGGGAAGGAGCTCCTACAATGAGCAGTTCTTC. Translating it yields CASSVAGRSSYNEQFF.

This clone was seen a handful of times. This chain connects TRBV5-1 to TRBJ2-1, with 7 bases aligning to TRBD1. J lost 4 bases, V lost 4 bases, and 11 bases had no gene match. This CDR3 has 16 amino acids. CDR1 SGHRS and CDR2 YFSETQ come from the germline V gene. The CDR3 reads CASSPTPGQTYNEQFF. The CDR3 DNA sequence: TGCGCCAGCAGCCCCACCCCGGGACAGACATACAATGAGCAGTTCTTC.

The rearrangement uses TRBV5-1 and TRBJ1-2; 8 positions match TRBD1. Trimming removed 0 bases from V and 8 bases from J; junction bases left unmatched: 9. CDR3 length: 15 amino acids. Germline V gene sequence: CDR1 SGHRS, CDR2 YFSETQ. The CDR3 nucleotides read TGCGCCAGCAGCTTGGCCAGGGGGCGCCTTTGGGGCTACACCTTC. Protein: CASSLARGRLWGYTF.

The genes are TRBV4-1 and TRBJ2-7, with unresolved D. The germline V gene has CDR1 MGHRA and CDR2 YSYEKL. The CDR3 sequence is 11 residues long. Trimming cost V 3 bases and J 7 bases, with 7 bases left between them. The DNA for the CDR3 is TGCGCCAGCAGCCACACACATGAGCAGTACTTC. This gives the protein CASSHTHEQYF.

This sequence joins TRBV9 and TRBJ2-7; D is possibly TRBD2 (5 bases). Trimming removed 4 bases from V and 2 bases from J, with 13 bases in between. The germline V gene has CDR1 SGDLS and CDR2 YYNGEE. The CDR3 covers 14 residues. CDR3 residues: CASSPRTFPYEQYF. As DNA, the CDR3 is TGTGCCAGCAGCCCCCGGACTTTTCCCTACGAGCAGTACTTC.

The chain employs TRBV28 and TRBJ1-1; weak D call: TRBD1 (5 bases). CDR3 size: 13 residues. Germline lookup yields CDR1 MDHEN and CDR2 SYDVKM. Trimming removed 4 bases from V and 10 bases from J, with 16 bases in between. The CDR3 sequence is CASSSGGGVRAFF. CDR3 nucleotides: TGTGCCAGCAGTTCGGGGGGGGGAGTAAGAGCTTTCTTT.

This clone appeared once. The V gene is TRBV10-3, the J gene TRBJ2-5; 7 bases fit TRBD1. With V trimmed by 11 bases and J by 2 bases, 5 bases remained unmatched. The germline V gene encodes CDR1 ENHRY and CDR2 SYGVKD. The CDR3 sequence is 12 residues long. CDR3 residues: CASRQGQETQYF. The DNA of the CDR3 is TGTGCCTCGAGACAGGGTCAAGAGACCCAGTACTTC.

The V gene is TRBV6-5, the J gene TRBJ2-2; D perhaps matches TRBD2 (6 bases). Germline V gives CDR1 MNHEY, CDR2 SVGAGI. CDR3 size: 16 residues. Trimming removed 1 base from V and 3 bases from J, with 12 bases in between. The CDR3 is CASSYWRGGDTGELFF. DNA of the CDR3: TGTGCCAGCAGTTACTGGAGGGGAGGCGACACCGGGGAGCTGTTTTTT.